This TCR beta chain was observed in a study of CD8 T cells in ankylosing spondylitis. Study findings and constraints: Seemingly distinctive of ankylosing spondylitis blood was a TCR beta motif formed by eight highly homologous variants.

MiXCR was run by TCRdb on the 5' RACE reads, yielding one entry per CDR3 protein. The sample records 250,000 or so distinct CDR3 sequences, 20% to 30% being singletons. Germline CDR1 MNHEY, CDR2 SVGAGI. V was cut by 0 bases and J by 9 bases, with 15 bases left in between. The CDR3 length is 15 residues. Worth noting for this clonotype: Its antigen remains unidentified.

This sequence was found in a male donor with ankylosing spondylitis or in good health (not recorded which). The source material was blood, either unsorted or a sorted T cell fraction (not recorded which). This sequence joins TRBV6-5 and TRBJ2-1, with D tentatively TRBD1 or TRBD2 (6 bases each). The CDR3 coding sequence is TGTGCCAGCAGTTACTCGACACAGGGAGCGGGTGAGCAGTTCTTC. It specifies CASSYSTQGAGEQFF.